The entry below describes one T cell receptor beta chain. The antigen is unknown. The data originate from a study of CD8+CD57+ T cells in acquired aplastic anemia. Study summary: The DNA of sorted CD4+ and CD8+ cells averaged roughly 3.2 ug. Healthy donors gave about 10.8 million reads on average for CD4+ cells. Study results and caveats: Overlapping CD8+ CDR3 repertoires of patients and controls contained under 35 shared sequences. Patients were compared with controls for CD8+ Simpson's diversity, and no significant difference emerged.

Genomic DNA was employed as the template in profiling TCR beta VDJ and CDR3. TCRdb re-called the reads with MiXCR, one entry per CDR3 protein. Seen here are 62,000 or so distinct CDR3 sequences, roughly half observed once, and the top ten hold about 8%. Germline V CDR1 and CDR2: KGHDR, SFDVKD. The CDR3 consists of 12 residues. Trimming took 10 bases from V and 1 from J, leaving 10 bases between them. V is TRBV24-1 and J is TRBJ2-7; the D is unclear. Sequenced input: sorted CD4+, CD8+, or CD8+CD57+ T cells (not recorded which) from PBMCs. This TCR came from a human donor in good health, serving as a control. The CDR3 here is CATPYKSYEQYV. CDR3 coding DNA: TGTGCCACGCCGTACAAATCCTACGAGCAGTACGTC.